The 16 T cell receptor beta chains in this list originate from one sample, sequenced in a study of regulatory T cells in long-lasting Graves disease. Stated time point: newly diagnosed GD, antithyroid drugs for less than 3 months. With RNA extracted from PBMCs as input, the TCR library was made. Through Arm-PCR of CDR3 regions and iRepertoire HTBI primers, TCR beta libraries were built. MiXCR, applied by TCRdb to the multiplex PCR reads, yields one record per CDR3 protein. This sample has roughly 500,000 distinct CDR3 sequences, with roughly 13% found just once. These data were likewise used in another study, on T cells in Graves' hyperthyroidism and ophthalmopathy.

Sequencing was performed on peripheral blood mononuclear cells (PBMCs), taken at new diagnosis, from a patient treated with antithyroid drugs. The source is a man younger than 45 with Graves disease.

Many counts were recorded for this clonotype. The chain links TRBV20-1 to TRBJ2-3; TRBD2 agrees at 12 bases. The CDR3 has 15 amino acids. With V trimmed by 6 bases and J by 3 bases, 7 bases remained unmatched. Looked up from germline, CDR1 is DFQATT and CDR2 is SNEGSKA (reference sequence). CDR3 loop: CSALPTSGSTDTQYF. The CDR3, as DNA: TGCAGTGCCTTGCCGACTAGCGGGAGTACAGATACGCAGTATTTT.

Ten or more counts support this clonotype. The chain links TRBV2 to TRBJ2-1; 7 nucleotides line up with TRBD2. Losses at the gene ends were 0 bases for V and 10 bases for J; bases not matched to a gene: 3. This CDR3 region has 13 residues. CDR1 is SNHLY, CDR2 FYNNEI, per germline. CDR3 coding DNA: TGTGCCAGCAGTGAAGCGCCTAGCGGAGAGCAGTTCTTC. Residues: CASSEAPSGEQFF.

This chain links TRBV10-1 with TRBJ2-3; D gene uncertain. The germline gives CDR1 WNHNN, CDR2 SYGVQD (reference sequence). This CDR3 spans 12 amino acids. Trimming removed 6 bases from V and 3 bases from J, with 7 bases in between. DNA of the CDR3: TGCGCCAGCAGCACAGAGACAGATACGCAGTATTTT. Its translation: CASSTETDTQYF.

This clonotype was recorded a few times. The chain employs TRBV2 and TRBJ2-6; D not certain. Germline V gene sequence: CDR1 SNHLY, CDR2 FYNNEI. The CDR3 has 17 residues. The germline V and J ends were trimmed by 1 base and 0 bases, with 10 bases remaining between them. The CDR3 coding sequence is TGTGCCAGCAGTGAAGACAAGTTCTACTCTGGGGCCAACGTCCTGACTTTC. Its protein product is CASSEDKFYSGANVLTF.

The chain couples TRBV15 to TRBJ1-6; 9 nucleotides line up with TRBD1. The CDR3 runs 16 residues. V lost 4 bases and J lost 7; bases outside the gene matches: 8. Germline V gene sequence: CDR1 LNHNV, CDR2 YYDKDF (reference sequence). The DNA for the CDR3 is TGTGCCACCAGCATAACCACCGGGACAGGGAATTCACCCCTCCACTTT. It codes for CATSITTGTGNSPLHF.

There are many counts of this clonotype. V gene TRBV20-1 combines with J gene TRBJ2-2; no firm D call. Between the trimmed V and J ends, which lost 2 bases and 4 bases, there was a span of 8 bases. The CDR3 length is 13 residues. Germline-derived CDR1 and CDR2 are DFQATT and SNEGSKA (reference sequence). The CDR3 here is CSARRWATGELFF. In nucleotides, the CDR3 is TGCAGTGCTAGACGCTGGGCCACCGGGGAGCTGTTTTTT.

This clonotype was detected a few times. This chain connects TRBV5-5 to TRBJ2-5; perhaps D is TRBD1 or TRBD2 (5 bases each). V was cut by 5 bases and J by 7 bases, with 24 bases left in between. Germline V lookup: CDR1 SGHKS, CDR2 YYEKEE (reference sequence). CDR3 length: 16 amino acids. The CDR3: CASSLKPGLQVGTQYF. CDR3 in DNA: TGTGCCAGCAGTCTGAAACCGGGGCTCCAGGTCGGGACCCAGTACTTC.

The chain carries TRBV5-4 and TRBJ2-6; D possibly corresponds to TRBD2 (7 bases). The V and J ends lost 4 bases and 0 bases respectively, with 14 bases between them. The CDR3 loop spans 17 amino acids. Germline loops: CDR1 SGHNT, CDR2 YYREEE (reference sequence). The CDR3 region is CASSGGGAPSGANVLTF. The CDR3 DNA sequence: TGTGCCAGCAGCGGCGGGGGCGCCCCCTCTGGGGCCAACGTCCTGACTTTC.

V and J are TRBV7-3 and TRBJ1-6; 8 nucleotides match TRBD1. The CDR3 is 16 residues long. V lost 2 bases and J lost 8; bases outside the gene matches: 8. From germline, CDR1 is SGHTA and CDR2 FQGTGA. The CDR3 sequence is CASSLQGARRDSPLHF. CDR3 bases: TGTGCCAGCAGCTTACAGGGGGCCCGGCGAGATTCACCCCTCCACTTT.

Ten or more counts support this clonotype. The V gene is TRBV27, the J gene TRBJ2-1; tentative D call: TRBD1 (5 bases). CDR3 size: 14 residues. Germline-derived CDR1 and CDR2 are MNHEY and SMNVEV (reference sequence). V lost 2 bases, J lost 9 bases, and 14 bases lay in between. CDR3 coding DNA: TGTGCCAGCAGTTTAGGCCAGGGCGCTGGTGAGCAGTTCTTC. Amino acids: CASSLGQGAGEQFF.

This clonotype was found a few times. The chain employs TRBV29-1 and TRBJ2-3; tentative D call: TRBD2 (6 bases). With 6 bases removed from V and 1 base from J, the gap between germline ends came to 8 bases. CDR3 length: 12 amino acids. The germline V gene encodes CDR1 SQVTM and CDR2 ANQGSEA. CDR3 in DNA: TGCAGCGTGATAGCGGGCACAGATACGCAGTATTTT. Amino acids: CSVIAGTDTQYF.

This clonotype was observed a handful of times. The V and J genes are TRBV6-1 and TRBJ2-1, with 9 bases lining up with TRBD1. V was pared by 5 bases and J by 8 bases, with 10 bases of the junction left unmatched. This CDR3 is built from 15 residues. CDR1 is MNHNS, CDR2 SASEGT, per germline. The CDR3 loop is CASSLGTGMLYEQFF. CDR3 bases: TGTGCCAGCAGTCTGGGGACAGGGATGTTGTATGAGCAGTTCTTC.

This clonotype was picked up many times. The rearrangement uses TRBV11-2 and TRBJ2-5, with D tentatively TRBD2 (5 bases). There are 14 residues in the CDR3. The V end was cut by 5 bases, the J end by 7 bases, with 17 bases between. Germline values: CDR1 SGHAT, CDR2 FQNNGV. CDR3 in DNA: TGTGCCAGCAGCCAGAACGGGATTCGAGGGACCCAGTACTTC. It is translated as CASSQNGIRGTQYF.

At least ten counts were recorded for this clonotype. V usage is TRBV20-1 and J usage is TRBJ2-1, with 7 positions matching TRBD1. Germline V CDR1 and CDR2: DFQATT, SNEGSKA (reference sequence). V lost 4 bases, J lost 10 bases, and 13 bases stayed unmatched. The CDR3 has 14 amino acids. The CDR3 DNA follows: TGCAGTGCTACTAGACAGGGCCACACACAGGAGCAGTTCTTC. This gives the protein CSATRQGHTQEQFF.

The chain is built from TRBV5-1 and TRBJ2-2, with 11 bases matching TRBD2. This CDR3 spans 17 amino acids. V was pared by 4 bases and J by 7 bases, with 12 bases of the junction left unmatched. Germline V gene sequence: CDR1 SGHRS, CDR2 YFSETQ. CDR3 bases: TGCGCCAGCAGCCGGAGACTAGCGGGAAATATTGGCGGGGAGCTGTTTTTT. Protein sequence: CASSRRLAGNIGGELFF.

V gene TRBV30 combines with J gene TRBJ2-7; 7 bases are a match to TRBD2. Trimming at V came to 2 bases and at J to 0 bases, leaving 10 bases not matched to a gene. Germline V lookup: CDR1 GTSNPN, CDR2 SVGIG (reference sequence). The length of the CDR3 is 16 residues. CDR3 in amino acids: CAWSPPSGRFSYEQYF. CDR3 DNA: TGTGCCTGGAGTCCCCCTAGCGGACGGTTCTCCTACGAGCAGTACTTC.